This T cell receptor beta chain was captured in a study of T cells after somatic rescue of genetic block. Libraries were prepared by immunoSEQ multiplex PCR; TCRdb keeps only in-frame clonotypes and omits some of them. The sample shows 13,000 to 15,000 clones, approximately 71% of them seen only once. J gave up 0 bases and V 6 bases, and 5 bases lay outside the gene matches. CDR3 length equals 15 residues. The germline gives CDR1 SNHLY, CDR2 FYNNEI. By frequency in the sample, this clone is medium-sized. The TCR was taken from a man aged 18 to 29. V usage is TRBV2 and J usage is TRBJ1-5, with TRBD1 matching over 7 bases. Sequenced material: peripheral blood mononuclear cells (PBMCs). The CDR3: CASSVTGNSNQPQHF. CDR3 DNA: TGTGCCAGCAGCGTGACAGGGAATAGCAATCAGCCCCAGCATTTT.